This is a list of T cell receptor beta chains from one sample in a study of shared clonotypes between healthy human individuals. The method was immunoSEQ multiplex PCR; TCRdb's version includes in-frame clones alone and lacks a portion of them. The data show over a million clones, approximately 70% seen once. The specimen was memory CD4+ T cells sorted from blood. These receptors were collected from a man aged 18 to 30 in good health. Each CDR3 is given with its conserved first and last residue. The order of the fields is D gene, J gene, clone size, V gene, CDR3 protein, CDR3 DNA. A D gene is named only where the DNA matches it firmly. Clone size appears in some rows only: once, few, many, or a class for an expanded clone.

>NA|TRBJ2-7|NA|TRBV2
CASSEGDSWTTYEQYF
TGTGCCAGCAGTGAAGGGGACAGCTGGACTACCTACGAGCAGTACTTC
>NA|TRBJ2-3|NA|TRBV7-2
CASSLWSGTDTQYF
TGTGCCAGCAGCTTATGGTCTGGCACAGATACGCAGTATTTT
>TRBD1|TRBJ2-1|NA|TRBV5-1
CATRTGADNEQFF
TGCGCCACCCGGACAGGGGCAGACAATGAGCAGTTCTTC
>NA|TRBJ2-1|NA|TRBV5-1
CASSRNNEQFF
TGCGCCAGCAGCCGGAACAATGAGCAGTTCTTC
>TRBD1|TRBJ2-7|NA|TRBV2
CASRATGAKGEQYF
TGTGCCAGCAGGGCGACAGGGGCGAAGGGCGAGCAGTACTTC
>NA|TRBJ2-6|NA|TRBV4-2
CASSPAETGANVLTF
TGTGCCAGCAGCCCTGCTGAGACTGGGGCCAACGTCCTGACTTTC
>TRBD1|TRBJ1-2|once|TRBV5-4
CASSPDRGQMGYTF
TGTGCCAGCAGCCCGGACAGGGGGCAAATGGGCTACACCTTC
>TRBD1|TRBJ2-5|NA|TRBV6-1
CASWGQAIGETQYF
TGTGCCAGCTGGGGACAGGCCATCGGAGAGACCCAGTACTTC
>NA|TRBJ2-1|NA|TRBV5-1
CASSLLGSLGKNYNEQFF
TGCGCCAGCAGCTTGTTGGGTTCACTAGGAAAAAACTACAATGAGCAGTTCTTC
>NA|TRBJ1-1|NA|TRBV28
CASSQKGGMTTEAFF
TGTGCCAGCAGTCAAAAGGGGGGCATGACCACTGAAGCTTTCTTT
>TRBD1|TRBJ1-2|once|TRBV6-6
CASSSGQFNYGYTF
TGTGCCAGCAGTTCGGGACAGTTTAACTATGGCTACACCTTC
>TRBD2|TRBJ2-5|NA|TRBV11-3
CASSFSGATGTQYF
TGTGCCAGCAGCTTTAGCGGGGCTACAGGGACCCAGTACTTC
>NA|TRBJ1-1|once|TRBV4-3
CASSQEDSRRTEAFF
TGCGCCAGCAGCCAAGAGGACAGTCGGAGGACTGAAGCTTTCTTT
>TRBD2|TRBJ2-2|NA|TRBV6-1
CASSERGATGELFF
TGTGCCAGCAGTGAGCGGGGGGCGACCGGGGAGCTGTTTTTT
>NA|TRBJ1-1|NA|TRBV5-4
CASSFGGNTEAFF
TGTGCCAGCAGCTTCGGGGGTAACACTGAAGCTTTCTTT
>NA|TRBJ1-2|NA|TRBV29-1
CSVLTDSYTF
TGCAGCGTACTTACGGATTCATACACCTTC
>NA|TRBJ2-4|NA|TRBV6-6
CASTGQKNIQYF
TGTGCCAGCACGGGGCAGAAAAACATTCAGTACTTC
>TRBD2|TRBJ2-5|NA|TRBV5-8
CASSFAGLRSSIETQYF
TGTGCCAGCAGCTTCGCGGGACTACGCTCGAGTATAGAGACCCAGTACTTC